This T cell receptor beta chain was recovered during a study of CD8+ T cells in alopecia areata. Broader study findings: Sharing of TCR sequences between patients (possibly for HLA-related reasons) was less clear than in mice.

Of note for this clone: Antigen: not known.

RNA was extracted and reverse transcribed into cDNA as the sequencing template. Assay used: immunoSEQ multiplex PCR; TCRdb lists only in-frame clones, some missing. This sample has hundreds of thousands of clones, with under 70% found just once. This CDR3 has 15 residues. The germline V and J ends were trimmed by 5 bases and 7 bases, with 18 bases remaining between them. Germline V CDR1 and CDR2: MNHEY, SMNVEV (reference sequence). The chain is built from TRBV27 and TRBJ1-5; TRBD1 is a possible D gene (5 bases). The source is a human donor with alopecia areata. The material was CD4+ T cells sorted from blood, obtained at week 0. CDR3 coding DNA: TGTGCCAGCAGTAGGCGGGACGGAGGGATGCAGCCCCAGCATTTT. Translation: CASSRRDGGMQPQHF.